What follows are 28 T cell receptor beta chains derived from one specimen sequenced in a study of T cell changes during pregnancy in multiple sclerosis. Repertoires were generated with immunoSEQ multiplex PCR, while TCRdb's copy carries only in-frame clones and drops some. The sample has approximately 52,000 clones; approximately 92% are singletons. The sample here was CD4+ T cells from peripheral blood mononuclear cells, taken after pregnancy. These receptors all stem from a female donor with multiple sclerosis, enrolled in a pregnancy study.

This chain joins TRBV5-1 and TRBJ2-3; 7 positions agree with TRBD1. V shed 4 bases, J shed 3 bases, and the junction held 5 bases outside the gene matches. CDR1 and CDR2 (germline): SGHRS, YFSETQ. The CDR3 is 14 amino acids. In nucleotides, the CDR3 is TGCGCCAGCAGCCGCCTGACAGGGACAGATACGCAGTATTTT. Protein sequence: CASSRLTGTDTQYF.

The rearrangement links TRBV7-9 to TRBJ1-3; D is uncertain. With 8 bases removed from V and 4 bases from J, the gap between germline ends came to 9 bases. The CDR3 sequence is 12 residues long. Germline CDR1 and CDR2: SEHNR and FQNEAQ (reference sequence). CDR3 residues: CASVRVGNTIYF. DNA for the CDR3: TGTGCCAGCGTGAGGGTCGGAAACACCATATATTTT.

This chain connects TRBV2 to TRBJ2-3; 7 bases agree with TRBD1. V shed 5 bases, J shed 3 bases, and the junction held 11 bases outside the gene matches. Germline CDR1 is SNHLY and CDR2 is FYNNEI. The CDR3 loop spans 16 amino acids. The CDR3 here is CASSRIQGMRTDTQYF. The CDR3, as DNA: TGTGCCAGCAGTAGAATACAGGGGATGAGAACAGATACGCAGTATTTT. Complete variable domain (other parts from reference TRBV2 and TRBJ2-3): EPEVTQTPSHQVTQMGQEVILRCVPISNHLYFYWYRQILGQKVEFLVSFYNNEISEKSEIFDDQFSVERPDGSNFTLKIRSTKLEDSAMYFCASSRIQGMRTDTQYFGPGTRLTVL.

The chain is built from TRBV5-1 and TRBJ2-2, with D possibly being TRBD2 (6 bases). V gave up 4 bases and J gave up 6 bases, with 10 bases separating them. There are 13 residues in the CDR3. Germline lookup yields CDR1 SGHRS and CDR2 YFSETQ. CDR3 nucleotide sequence: TGCGCCAGCAGCCGGGGAGGTCCCGGGGAGCTGTTTTTT. Residues: CASSRGGPGELFF.

V and J are TRBV27 and TRBJ1-1; D is unresolved. V lost 3 bases and J 1 base, leaving 9 bases between the germline ends. Germline assignment: CDR1 MNHEY and CDR2 SMNVEV (reference sequence). The CDR3 runs to 14 residues. The CDR3 DNA sequence: TGTGCCAGCAGTTTCTTAGGCGGGAACACTGAAGCTTTCTTT. It specifies CASSFLGGNTEAFF.

The chain couples TRBV10-3 to TRBJ2-7; 8 bases align to TRBD2. CDR3 length equals 14 residues. Germline-derived CDR1 and CDR2 are ENHRY and SYGVKD. V dropped 10 bases and J dropped 5; count of bases not matched to a gene: 13. This CDR3 reads CATRAAGGRDEQYF. Here the CDR3 DNA reads TGTGCCACCAGAGCTGCGGGGGGCCGGGACGAGCAGTACTTC.

This rearrangement joins TRBV11-1 to TRBJ2-7; no definite D call. Germline V gene sequence: CDR1 SGHAT, CDR2 FQDESV (reference sequence). The CDR3 runs to 12 residues. V was clipped by 3 bases and J by 7 bases, with 10 bases between them. CDR3 DNA: TGTGCCAGCAGCTTTTCATTGGCAGAGCAGTACTTC. Its translation is CASSFSLAEQYF.

The V gene is TRBV6-5, the J gene TRBJ2-1, with 10 bases that match TRBD1. With V trimmed by 2 bases and J by 4 bases, 2 bases remained unmatched. The CDR3 length is 15 residues. CDR1 MNHEY and CDR2 SVGAGI come from the germline V gene. The CDR3 nucleotides are TGTGCCAGCAGTTACGACAGGGGGCGTTACAATGAGCAGTTCTTC. Translating gives CASSYDRGRYNEQFF.

The chain is built from TRBV18 and TRBJ2-7; D ambiguous. The V gene's germline CDR1 is KGHSH and CDR2 LQKENI. The CDR3 runs to 13 residues. V lost 3 bases and J 2 bases, leaving 8 bases between the germline ends. CDR3: CASSPASTYEQYF. Here the CDR3 DNA reads TGTGCCAGCTCACCGGCCTCAACCTACGAGCAGTACTTC.

The V and J genes are TRBV7-9 and TRBJ2-7, with D maybe TRBD2 (5 bases). CDR3 length equals 13 residues. Trimming removed 0 bases from V and 2 bases from J, with 5 bases in between. CDR1 is SEHNR and CDR2 is FQNEAQ in the germline V gene (reference sequence). The CDR3 spells CASSLAGAYEQYF. CDR3 DNA: TGTGCCAGCAGCTTAGCGGGAGCCTACGAGCAGTACTTC.

The genes are TRBV7-3 and TRBJ2-1; no clear D. V was trimmed by 4 bases and J by 9 bases, leaving 10 bases between them. CDR1 is SGHTA and CDR2 is FQGTGA in the germline V gene. CDR3 length: 12 amino acids. CDR3 coding DNA: TGTGCCAGCAGCTATTTCGGCGGTGAGCAGTTCTTC. This sequence encodes CASSYFGGEQFF.

The chain couples TRBV2 to TRBJ2-2, with D unclear. The CDR3 consists of 15 residues. The V and J ends lost 5 bases and 0 bases respectively, with 10 bases between them. Germline V gene lookup returns CDR1 SNHLY and CDR2 FYNNEI. CDR3 nucleotide sequence: TGTGCCAGCAGTAGACTCAACGCGAACACCGGGGAGCTGTTTTTT. Its translation is CASSRLNANTGELFF. Together with reference TRBV2 and TRBJ2-2, the CDR3 gives the full variable domain: EPEVTQTPSHQVTQMGQEVILRCVPISNHLYFYWYRQILGQKVEFLVSFYNNEISEKSEIFDDQFSVERPDGSNFTLKIRSTKLEDSAMYFCASSRLNANTGELFFGEGSRLTVL.

This sequence joins TRBV19 and TRBJ2-5; 16 bases line up with TRBD2. Unmatched junction bases numbered 4, after V lost 4 bases and J lost 5 bases. The CDR3 contains 16 residues. Germline CDR1 reads LNHDA; CDR2 reads SQIVND (reference sequence). The CDR3 DNA reads as TGTGCCAGTAGTAGGGGACTAGCGGGAGGGGATGAGACCCAGTACTTC. Protein: CASSRGLAGGDETQYF.

The chain carries TRBV7-6 and TRBJ2-1; 11 bases align to TRBD2. Germline V CDR1 and CDR2: SGHVS, FNYEAQ. Losses at the gene ends were 4 bases for V and 4 bases for J; bases not matched to a gene: 6. CDR3 length: 16 amino acids. CDR3 coding DNA: TGTGCCAGCAGCTCAGAGGCTAGCGGGAGGTACAATGAGCAGTTCTTC. Its translation is CASSSEASGRYNEQFF.

In its sample, this clone was seen once. The CDR3 DNA reads as TGTGCCAGCAGTCGGGACAGATTCTATGGCTACACCTTC. Translating gives CASSRDRFYGYTF. The V and J genes are TRBV14 and TRBJ1-2; 7 bases fit TRBD1. The CDR3 spans 13 residues. Per the germline V gene, CDR1 is SGHDN and CDR2 is FVKESK. V was pared by 6 bases and J by 4 bases, with 5 bases of the junction left unmatched. The variable domain in full, with the rest retrieved from reference TRBV14 and TRBJ1-2, is EAGVTQFPSHSVIEKGQTVTLRCDPISGHDNLYWYRRVMGKEIKFLLHFVKESKQDESGMPNNRFLAERTGGTYSTLKVQPAELEDSGVYFCASSRDRFYGYTFGSGTRLTVV.

This chain uses TRBV7-2 with TRBJ1-1, with D perhaps matching TRBD1 (6 bases). The germline CDR1 and CDR2 sequences are SGHTA and FQGNSA. This CDR3 spans 14 amino acids. The V end lost 4 bases, the J end lost 0 bases, and 9 bases lay between the germline ends. CDR3: CASSSDRMNTEAFF. The CDR3 DNA reads as TGTGCCAGCAGCTCAGACAGGATGAACACTGAAGCTTTCTTT. Complete variable domain (other parts from reference TRBV7-2 and TRBJ1-1): GAGVSQSPSNKVTEKGKDVELRCDPISGHTALYWYRQSLGQGLEFLIYFQGNSAPDKSGLPSDRFSAERTGGSVSTLTIQRTQQEDSAVYLCASSSDRMNTEAFFGQGTRLTVV.

This rearrangement joins TRBV11-2 to TRBJ2-5, with a weak D call TRBD2 (6 bases). The CDR3 sequence is 14 residues long. Germline CDR1 and CDR2: SGHAT and FQNNGV. With 1 base removed from V and 4 bases from J, the gap between germline ends came to 10 bases. In DNA, the CDR3 is TGTGCCAGCAGCTTAGGACTAGGGGTAGAGACCCAGTACTTC. It encodes CASSLGLGVETQYF.

The rearrangement uses TRBV7-2 and TRBJ1-1; D unresolved. The CDR3 contains 15 residues. The V and J ends lost 2 bases and 0 bases respectively, with 10 bases between them. CDR1 is SGHTA and CDR2 is FQGNSA in the germline V gene. The CDR3 protein is CASSLMSQLNTEAFF. The CDR3, as DNA: TGTGCCAGCAGCTTAATGTCACAGTTGAACACTGAAGCTTTCTTT.

The chain combines TRBV18 with TRBJ1-2; 8 bases match TRBD1. In germline, CDR1 is KGHSH, CDR2 LQKENI. This CDR3 is 12 amino acids long. The trim removed 6 bases at V and 8 bases at J, leaving 5 bases unmatched. The CDR3 sequence is CASSPTGEGYTF. CDR3 DNA: TGTGCCAGCTCGCCGACAGGGGAGGGCTACACCTTC.

The CDR3 region has the DNA TGCGCCAGCAGCCAACAACAGGGGAATTATGGCTACACCTTC. Residues: CASSQQQGNYGYTF. The chain carries TRBV4-3 and TRBJ1-2; the match to TRBD1 covers 7 bases. The germline V gene has CDR1 LGHNA and CDR2 YSLEER. The ends lost 2 bases at V and 5 bases at J; junction bases unmatched: 5. The CDR3 has 14 residues.

The CDR3 nucleotides read TGTGCCAGCCGGGGGACAGGGGCGCGCTACAATGAGCAGTTCTTC. Its protein is CASRGTGARYNEQFF. The gene calls are TRBV6-5 and TRBJ2-1; TRBD1 aligns across 10 bases. With V trimmed by 8 bases and J by 3 bases, 7 bases remained unmatched. The CDR3 is 15 amino acids. From germline, CDR1 is MNHEY and CDR2 SVGAGI.

This rearrangement joins TRBV4-3 to TRBJ1-1, with D perhaps matching TRBD1 (6 bases). V lost 2 bases to trimming and J lost 5 bases, with 9 bases between them. The CDR3 has 13 residues. Germline V gene data show CDR1 as LGHNA and CDR2 as YSLEER. CDR3 sequence (DNA): TGCGCCAGCAGCCAAAAAACAGGGACTGAAGCTTTCTTT. Its protein is CASSQKTGTEAFF.

CDR3 bases: TGTGCCGGTGGGGGGGGGCTAAGGGAGCAGTACTTC. Translated, it gives CAGGGGLREQYF. The rearrangement links TRBV2 to TRBJ2-7; weak D call: TRBD2 (7 bases). Germline loops: CDR1 SNHLY, CDR2 FYNNEI. The CDR3 runs 12 residues. Trimming stripped 11 bases from V and 7 bases from J, with 18 bases between.

This clone showed up just once. The chain carries TRBV14 and TRBJ2-5; 7 bases are shared with TRBD2. From germline, CDR1 is SGHDN and CDR2 FVKESK. Losses at the gene ends were 0 bases for V and 4 bases for J; bases not matched to a gene: 8. The CDR3 loop spans 16 amino acids. As DNA, the CDR3 is TGTGCCAGCAGCCAAGATTGGGGGGGAGTAGGAGAGACCCAGTACTTC. Translating it yields CASSQDWGGVGETQYF.

The chain carries TRBV19 and TRBJ2-5; maybe TRBD1 (6 bases). CDR1 is LNHDA, CDR2 SQIVND, per germline (reference sequence). This CDR3 has 15 residues. Trimming removed 4 bases at V and 2 bases at J, with 14 bases between. CDR3 nucleotide sequence: TGTGCCAGTAGTACAAACTCGGACAGTCAAGAGACCCAGTACTTC. Its translation: CASSTNSDSQETQYF.

The chain is built from TRBV27 and TRBJ2-1; 10 nucleotides align to TRBD2. The CDR3 covers 18 residues. The germline V gene encodes CDR1 MNHEY and CDR2 SMNVEV (reference sequence). Unmatched junction bases numbered 11, after V lost 6 bases and J lost 0 bases. The DNA for the CDR3 is TGTGCCAGCAGAACAAGCGGGAGGGCGTCGAGCTCCTACAATGAGCAGTTCTTC. Protein product: CASRTSGRASSSYNEQFF.

This chain connects TRBV9 to TRBJ1-2; tentative D call: TRBD1 (6 bases). Germline values: CDR1 SGDLS, CDR2 YYNGEE. The germline V and J ends were trimmed by 4 bases and 6 bases, with 13 bases remaining between them. This CDR3 comprises 13 residues. CDR3 protein: CASSSLRQDGYTF. DNA of the CDR3: TGTGCCAGCAGCTCTCTAAGACAGGATGGCTACACCTTC.

The V call is TRBV18, the J call TRBJ1-1, with 7 nucleotides matching TRBD1. With V trimmed by 4 bases and J by 0 bases, 8 bases remained unmatched. Germline CDR1 KGHSH, CDR2 LQKENI. The CDR3 contains 16 residues. Written as DNA, the CDR3 is TGTGCCAGCTCACTCCTCCCTACAGGGGTGAACACTGAAGCTTTCTTT. Translated: CASSLLPTGVNTEAFF.